This T cell receptor (beta chain) appears in the sequencing data of a study of radiotherapy plus CTLA-4 blockade in lung cancer. CTLA-4 blockade with ipilimumab, together with focal radiation, was given to patients with chemo-refractory metastatic non-small-cell lung cancer. CDR3 length: 14 amino acids. Germline loops: CDR1 SNHLY, CDR2 FYNNEI. V gave up 6 bases and J gave up 6 bases, with 18 bases separating them. Generated by immunoSEQ multiplex PCR, the TCRdb table keeps only in-frame clones and is missing some. The sample yields about 80,000 clones, approximately 86% seen once. This chain joins TRBV2 and TRBJ2-7, with D tentatively TRBD2 (5 bases). The origin of this receptor is a human donor with non-small cell lung cancer who had a partial response to radiotherapy plus ipilimumab. This specimen consisted of peripheral blood, obtained from a patient treated with radiotherapy plus ipilimumab. The CDR3 protein is CASRDGKVHGEQYF. The CDR3 bases are TGTGCCAGCAGGGACGGGAAGGTCCACGGCGAGCAGTACTTC.